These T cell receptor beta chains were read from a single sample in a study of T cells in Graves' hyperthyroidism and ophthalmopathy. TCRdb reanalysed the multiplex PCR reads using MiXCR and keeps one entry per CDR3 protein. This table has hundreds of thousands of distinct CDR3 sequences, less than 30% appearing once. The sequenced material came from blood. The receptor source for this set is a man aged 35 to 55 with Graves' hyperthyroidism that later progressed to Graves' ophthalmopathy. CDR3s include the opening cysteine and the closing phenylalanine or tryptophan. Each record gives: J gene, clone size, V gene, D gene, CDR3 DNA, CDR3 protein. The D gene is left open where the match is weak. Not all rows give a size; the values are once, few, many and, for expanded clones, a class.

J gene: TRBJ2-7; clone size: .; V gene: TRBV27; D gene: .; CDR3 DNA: TGTGCCAGCAGTGCTACACTTTCTGAGCAGTACTTC; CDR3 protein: CASSATLSEQYF
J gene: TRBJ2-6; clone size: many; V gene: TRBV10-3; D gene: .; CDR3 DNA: TGTGCCACACATAGGTACCCAAGGACTGGGGCCAACGTCCTGACTTTC; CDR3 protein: CATHRYPRTGANVLTF
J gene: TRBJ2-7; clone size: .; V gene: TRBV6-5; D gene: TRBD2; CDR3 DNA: TGTGCCAGCAGTTACCGGGAGGGGCTGGAGCAGTACTTC; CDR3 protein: CASSYREGLEQYF
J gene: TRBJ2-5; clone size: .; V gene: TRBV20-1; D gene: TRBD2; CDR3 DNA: TGCAGTGCTAGCCTACTAGCGGGGCAAGAGACCCAGTACTTC; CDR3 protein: CSASLLAGQETQYF
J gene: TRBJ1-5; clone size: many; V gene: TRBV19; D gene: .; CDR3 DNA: TGTGCCAGTAGTAGACAAAAGGGTAATCAGCCCCAGCATTTT; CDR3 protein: CASSRQKGNQPQHF
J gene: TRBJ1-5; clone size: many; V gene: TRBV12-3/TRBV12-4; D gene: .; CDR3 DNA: TGTGCCAGCAGCCACCGGGGATTTTATAGCAATCAGCCCCAGCATTTT; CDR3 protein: CASSHRGFYSNQPQHF
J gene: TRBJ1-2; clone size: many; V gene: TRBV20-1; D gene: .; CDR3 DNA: TGCAGTGCTAGAGTCCGAAATGGCTACACCTTC; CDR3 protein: CSARVRNGYTF
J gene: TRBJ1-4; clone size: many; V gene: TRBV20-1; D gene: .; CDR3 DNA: TGCAGTGCTAGAGGCGGTGAAAAACTGTTTTTT; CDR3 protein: CSARGGEKLFF
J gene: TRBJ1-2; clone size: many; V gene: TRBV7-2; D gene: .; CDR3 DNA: TGTGCCAGCAGCCCAGCTTTTACAACTTATGGCTACACCTTC; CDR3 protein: CASSPAFTTYGYTF
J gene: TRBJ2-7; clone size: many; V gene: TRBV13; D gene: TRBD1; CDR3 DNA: TGTGCCAGCAGCCCCCCGGGACAGGGCGGGTACGAGCAGTACTTC; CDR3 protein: CASSPPGQGGYEQYF
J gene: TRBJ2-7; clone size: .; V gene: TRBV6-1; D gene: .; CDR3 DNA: TGTGCCAGCGTGCCCCGACAGTCCTCCTACGAGCAGTACTTC; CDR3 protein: CASVPRQSSYEQYF
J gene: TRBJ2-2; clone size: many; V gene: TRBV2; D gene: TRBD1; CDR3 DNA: TGTGCCAGCAGTTTACAGGGGAACAGCGGGGAGCTGTTTTTT; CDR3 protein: CASSLQGNSGELFF
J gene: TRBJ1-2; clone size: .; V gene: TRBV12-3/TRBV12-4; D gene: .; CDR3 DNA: TGTGCCAGCAGTTTTAAGGCAAATTATGGCTACACCTTC; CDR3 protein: CASSFKANYGYTF
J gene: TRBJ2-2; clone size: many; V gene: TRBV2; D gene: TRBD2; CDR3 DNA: TGTGCCAGCAGTATAGCGGGAGTATCCACCGGGGAGCTGTTTTTT; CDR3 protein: CASSIAGVSTGELFF
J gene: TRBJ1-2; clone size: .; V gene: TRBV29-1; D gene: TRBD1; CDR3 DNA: TGCAGCGTTGAAACTGACAGGGGTGAGGTTAAGAATGGCTACACCTTC; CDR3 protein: CSVETDRGEVKNGYTF
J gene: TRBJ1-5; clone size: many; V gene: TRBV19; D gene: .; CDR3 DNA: TGTGCCAGTCATACTACGGGGGGCTCGGATAGCAATCAGCCCCAGCATTTT; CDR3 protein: CASHTTGGSDSNQPQHF
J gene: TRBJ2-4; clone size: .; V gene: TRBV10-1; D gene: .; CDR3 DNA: TGCGCCAGCAGTGAGTCGGCAGGGGAGGCCAAAAACATTCAGTACTTC; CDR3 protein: CASSESAGEAKNIQYF
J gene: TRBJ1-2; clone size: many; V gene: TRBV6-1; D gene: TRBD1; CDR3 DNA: TGTGCCAGCAGGGTTAACGACAGGGTCTATGGCTACACCTTC; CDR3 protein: CASRVNDRVYGYTF
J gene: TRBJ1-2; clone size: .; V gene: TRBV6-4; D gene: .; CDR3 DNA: TGTGCCAGCAGTTACGTGGAAGAATATGTCTACACCTTC; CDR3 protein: CASSYVEEYVYTF
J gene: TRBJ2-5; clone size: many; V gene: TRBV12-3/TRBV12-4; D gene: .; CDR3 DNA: TGTGCCAGCAGTTTGAGGCAGCTAGGCGAGACCCAGTACTTC; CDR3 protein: CASSLRQLGETQYF
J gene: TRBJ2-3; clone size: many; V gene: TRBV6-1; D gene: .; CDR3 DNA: TGTGCCAGCAGTGCTGACCTACTACCAGATACGCAGTATTTT; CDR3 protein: CASSADLLPDTQYF
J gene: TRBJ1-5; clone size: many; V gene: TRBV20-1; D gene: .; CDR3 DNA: TGCAGTGCTAGTCCAGGGATAGGTCAGCCCCAGCATTTT; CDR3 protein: CSASPGIGQPQHF
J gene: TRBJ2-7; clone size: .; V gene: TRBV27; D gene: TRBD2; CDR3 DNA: TGTGCCAGCAGCGCCGCGGTTGGACTAGCTCACTCCGAGCAGTACTTC; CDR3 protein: CASSAAVGLAHSEQYF
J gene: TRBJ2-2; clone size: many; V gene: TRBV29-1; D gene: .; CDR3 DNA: TGCAGCGCCTTAGAGAGCGGGGAGCTGTTTTTT; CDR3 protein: CSALESGELFF
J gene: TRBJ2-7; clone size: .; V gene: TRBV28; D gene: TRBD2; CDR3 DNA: TGTGCCAGCAGTTTAGCGGGAGCCAGGGAGCAGTACTTC; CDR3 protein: CASSLAGAREQYF
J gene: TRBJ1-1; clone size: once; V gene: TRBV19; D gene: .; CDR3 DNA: TGTGCCAGCGGTGAGGGGGTTGGAACTGAAGCTTTCTTT; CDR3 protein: CASGEGVGTEAFF
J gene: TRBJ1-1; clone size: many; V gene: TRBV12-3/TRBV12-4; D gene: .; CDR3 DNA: TGTGCCAGCAGTTTGCAGGAGGACACTGAAGCTTTCTTT; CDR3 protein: CASSLQEDTEAFF
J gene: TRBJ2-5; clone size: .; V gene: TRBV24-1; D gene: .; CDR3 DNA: TGTGCCACCAGTGATTTAAACAGGGATGAGACCCAGTACTTC; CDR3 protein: CATSDLNRDETQYF
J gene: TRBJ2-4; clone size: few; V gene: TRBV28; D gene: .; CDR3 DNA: TGTGCCAGCAGTTTATCGGACCCAGCCAACATTCAGTACTTC; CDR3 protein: CASSLSDPANIQYF
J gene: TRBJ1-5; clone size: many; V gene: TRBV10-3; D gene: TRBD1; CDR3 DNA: TGTGCCATCAGTGCTGAGCGCAAACAGGGGGCGCGGGGTCCCCAGCATTTT; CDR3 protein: CAISAERKQGARGPQHF
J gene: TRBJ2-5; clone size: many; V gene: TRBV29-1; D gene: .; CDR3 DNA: TGCAGCGTTGAAGGACGGGAAGGGACCCAGTACTTC; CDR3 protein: CSVEGREGTQYF
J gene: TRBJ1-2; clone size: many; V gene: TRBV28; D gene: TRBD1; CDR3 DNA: TGTGCCAGCAGCAGACAGGGGAAAGCTGGCTACACCTTC; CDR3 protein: CASSRQGKAGYTF
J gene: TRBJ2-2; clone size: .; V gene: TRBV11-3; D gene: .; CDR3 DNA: TGTGCCAGCAGCTCCATGAACCGATCCCGGGAGCTGTTTTTT; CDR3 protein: CASSSMNRSRELFF
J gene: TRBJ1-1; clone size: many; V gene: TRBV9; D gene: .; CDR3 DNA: TGTGCCAGCAGCGCCGGGGGGCGAAATGAAGCTTTCTTT; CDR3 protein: CASSAGGRNEAFF
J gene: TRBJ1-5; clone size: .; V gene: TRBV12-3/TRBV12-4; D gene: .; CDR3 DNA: TGTGCCAGCAGGACGGGTGTGATCCAGCCCCAGCATTTT; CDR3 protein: CASRTGVIQPQHF
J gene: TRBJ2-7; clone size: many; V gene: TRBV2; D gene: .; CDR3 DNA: TGTGCCAGCAGTGCCGCGAGGGGTCAGTACGAGCAGTACTTC; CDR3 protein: CASSAARGQYEQYF
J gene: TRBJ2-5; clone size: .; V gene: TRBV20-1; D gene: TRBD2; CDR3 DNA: TGCAGTGCTCCGCCCCATAGCGGGACCCAAGAGACCCAGTACTTC; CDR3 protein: CSAPPHSGTQETQYF
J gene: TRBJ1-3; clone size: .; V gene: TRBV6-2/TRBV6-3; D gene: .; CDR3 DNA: TGTGCCAGCAGGCCAGGGTCTGGATCTGGAAACACCATATATTTT; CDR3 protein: CASRPGSGSGNTIYF
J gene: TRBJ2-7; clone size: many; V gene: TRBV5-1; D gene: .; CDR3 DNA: TGCGCCAGCAGCAATGACGGAACCTACGAGCAGTACTTC; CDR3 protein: CASSNDGTYEQYF
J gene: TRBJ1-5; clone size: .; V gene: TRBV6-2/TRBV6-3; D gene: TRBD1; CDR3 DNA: TGTGCCAGCAGTTACCTGACAGGGGGCAATCAGCCCCAGCATTTT; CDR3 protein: CASSYLTGGNQPQHF
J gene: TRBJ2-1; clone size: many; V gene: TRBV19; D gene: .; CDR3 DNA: TGTGCCAGTAGTATAGGGCAGGCGTACAATGAGCAGTTCTTC; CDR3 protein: CASSIGQAYNEQFF
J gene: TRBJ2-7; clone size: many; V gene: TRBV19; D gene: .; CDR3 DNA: TGTGCCAGTAGTATTAGCGGAAACTACGAGCAGTACTTC; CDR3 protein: CASSISGNYEQYF
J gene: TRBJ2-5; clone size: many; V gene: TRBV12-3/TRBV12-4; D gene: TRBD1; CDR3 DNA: TGTGCCAGCAGTCAGGGACAGCTCCAAGAGACCCAGTACTTC; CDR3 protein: CASSQGQLQETQYF
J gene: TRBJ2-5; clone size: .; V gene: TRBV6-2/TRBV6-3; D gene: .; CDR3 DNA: TGTGCCAGCAGTTACAGGGGGGAGTTTCAAGAGACCCAGTACTTC; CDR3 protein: CASSYRGEFQETQYF
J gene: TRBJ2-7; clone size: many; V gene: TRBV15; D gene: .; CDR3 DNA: TGTGCCACCAGCGGAGCGGGCGAGCAGTACTTC; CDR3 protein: CATSGAGEQYF
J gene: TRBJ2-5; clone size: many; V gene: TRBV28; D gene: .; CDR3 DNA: TGTGCCAGCAGTTACCAGGGTTTACGGCAAGAGACCCAGTACTTC; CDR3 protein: CASSYQGLRQETQYF
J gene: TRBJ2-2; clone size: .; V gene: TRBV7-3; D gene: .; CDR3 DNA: TGTGCCAGCAGACGGACAGAAAGTAACACCGGGGAGCTGTTTTTT; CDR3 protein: CASRRTESNTGELFF
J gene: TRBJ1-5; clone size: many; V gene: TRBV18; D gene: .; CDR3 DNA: TGTGCCAGCTCACCATCCAGGGCCGATGGGCCCCAGCATTTT; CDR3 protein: CASSPSRADGPQHF
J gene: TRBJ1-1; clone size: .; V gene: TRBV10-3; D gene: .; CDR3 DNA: TGTGCCATCGGGGGGGCAGGGCGCACTGAAGCTTTCTTT; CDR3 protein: CAIGGAGRTEAFF
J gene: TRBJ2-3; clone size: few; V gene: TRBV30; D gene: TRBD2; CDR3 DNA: TGTGCCTGGAGGGCCGCCGGGACTAGCCATCGGGGGAGTACGCAGTATTTT; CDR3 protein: CAWRAAGTSHRGSTQYF
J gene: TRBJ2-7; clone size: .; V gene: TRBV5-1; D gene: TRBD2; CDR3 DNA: TGCGCCAGCAGCTTGGCCCTAGCGGCCAACGAGCAGTACTTC; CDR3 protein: CASSLALAANEQYF
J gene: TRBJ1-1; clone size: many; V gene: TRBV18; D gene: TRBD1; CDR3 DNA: TGTGCCAGCTCACCGAAAGACAGGGTGGACACTGAAGCTTTCTTT; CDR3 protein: CASSPKDRVDTEAFF
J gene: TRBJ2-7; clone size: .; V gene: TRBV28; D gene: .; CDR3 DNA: TGTGCCAGCAGCGGAGACGAGCAGTACTTC; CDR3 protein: CASSGDEQYF
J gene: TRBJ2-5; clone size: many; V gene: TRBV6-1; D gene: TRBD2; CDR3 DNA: TGTGCCAGCATCCGGATAGCGGGAGGCGGTGAGACCCAGTACTTC; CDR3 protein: CASIRIAGGGETQYF
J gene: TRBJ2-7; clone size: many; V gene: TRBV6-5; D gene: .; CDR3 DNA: TGTGCCAGCAGTTACAAAGTGGGACGGGACTCCTACGAGCAGTACTTC; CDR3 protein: CASSYKVGRDSYEQYF
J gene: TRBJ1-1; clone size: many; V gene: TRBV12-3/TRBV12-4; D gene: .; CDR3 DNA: TGTGCCAGCAGTTTCGGGGCGAACACTGAAGCTTTCTTT; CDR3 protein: CASSFGANTEAFF
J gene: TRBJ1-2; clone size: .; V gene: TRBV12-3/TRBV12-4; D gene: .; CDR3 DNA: TGTGCCAGCAGTGGCCGGGGCAGGGGCTACACCTTC; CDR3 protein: CASSGRGRGYTF
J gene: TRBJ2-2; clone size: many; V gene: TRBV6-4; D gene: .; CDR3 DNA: TGTGCCAGCAGCCCGGGACAAAACACCGGGGAGCTGTTTTTT; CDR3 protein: CASSPGQNTGELFF